This passage covers 7 T cell receptor beta chains from one sample sequenced in a study of blood T cells in healthy people across ages. Primers used in a second PCR of about 6 to 12 cycles were a sample-barcoded 5' primer and a J-beta primer mix. TCRdb redid the calling of the 5' RACE reads with MiXCR, one entry per CDR3 protein. This sample has roughly 1.5 million distinct CDR3 sequences; around 40% occur once, and the top ten carry approximately 4%. Sequences were obtained from blood. All receptors derive from a woman under 30 in good health.

CDR3 nucleotides: TGTGCCAGCAGCTTAAGGGGACGGGCCACGTACAATGAGCAGTTCTTC. This translates into CASSLRGRATYNEQFF. The rearrangement joins TRBV11-2 to TRBJ2-1; D may be TRBD1 or TRBD2 (5 bases each). The CDR3 is made up of 16 amino acids. The V end lost 2 bases, the J end lost 4 bases, and 15 bases lay between the germline ends. Germline V gene lookup returns CDR1 SGHAT and CDR2 FQNNGV.

The count of this clonotype is one. This chain connects TRBV4-3 to TRBJ2-3; D is perhaps TRBD2 (5 bases). V gave up 2 bases and J gave up 4 bases, with 13 bases separating them. Germline CDR1 and CDR2: LGHNA and YSLEER. This CDR3 region has 15 residues. The CDR3 loop is CASSQPGRDADTQYF. CDR3 nucleotides: TGCGCCAGCAGCCAACCCGGTCGGGATGCAGATACGCAGTATTTT.

This clonotype appeared a few times. V gene TRBV5-1 combines with J gene TRBJ2-1, with D perhaps matching TRBD1 or TRBD2 (5 bases each). V dropped 4 bases and J dropped 7 bases, with 15 bases sitting between them. Germline V CDR1 and CDR2: SGHRS, YFSETQ. The CDR3 is 14 amino acids. The CDR3 sequence is CASSTGDRENEQFF. The CDR3 DNA sequence: TGCGCCAGCAGCACCGGGGACCGGGAAAATGAGCAGTTCTTC. Full variable domain (remainder filled in from reference TRBV5-1 and TRBJ2-1): KAGVTQTPRYLIKTRGQQVTLSCSPISGHRSVSWYQQTPGQGLQFLFEYFSETQRNKGNFPGRFSGRQFSNSRSEMNVSTLELGDSALYLCASSTGDRENEQFFGPGTRLTVL.

J is TRBJ2-1 and V is TRBV6-1, with D possibly matching TRBD2 (7 bases). TRBJ2-7 matches the DNA end more closely, so the J call is doubtful. The CDR3 sequence is 18 residues long. Germline V gene lookup returns CDR1 MNHNS and CDR2 SASEGT. Here the CDR3 DNA reads TGTGCCAGCAGCCTACGCCCGGGAACGGGGGGCCACTACAATGAGCAGTACTTC. Protein: CASSLRPGTGGHYNEQYF.

The rearrangement links TRBV11-2 to TRBJ1-6; no clear D. The CDR3 spans 15 residues. V shed 0 bases and J shed 7 bases, with 10 bases lying between them. Germline CDR1 reads SGHAT; CDR2 reads FQNNGV. CDR3 sequence (DNA): TGTGCCAGCAGCTTAGATCGAATAGGAAATTCACCCCTCCACTTT. Protein: CASSLDRIGNSPLHF.

Comment on this clonotype: A much larger clone is a single base away; this may be a read error. The chain couples TRBV14 to TRBJ2-7, with D perhaps assigned TRBD1 or TRBD2 (5 bases each). Germline V gene data show CDR1 as SGHDN and CDR2 as FVKESK. Trimming removed 3 bases at V and 5 bases at J, with 17 bases between. This CDR3 is built from 15 residues. Here the CDR3 DNA reads TGTGCCAGCAGCCAGGATTACAGGTTGGGGGACGAGCAGTACTTC. It is translated as CASSQDYRLGDEQYF.

This chain connects TRBV11-2 to TRBJ1-4; no firm D call. This CDR3 contains 17 residues. The V and J ends lost 1 base and 10 bases respectively, with 22 bases between them. Germline loops: CDR1 SGHAT, CDR2 FQNNGV. The CDR3 loop reads CASSLGNTGNPRGKLFF. CDR3 bases: TGTGCCAGCAGCTTAGGCAATACGGGGAACCCGCGGGGAAAACTGTTTTTT.